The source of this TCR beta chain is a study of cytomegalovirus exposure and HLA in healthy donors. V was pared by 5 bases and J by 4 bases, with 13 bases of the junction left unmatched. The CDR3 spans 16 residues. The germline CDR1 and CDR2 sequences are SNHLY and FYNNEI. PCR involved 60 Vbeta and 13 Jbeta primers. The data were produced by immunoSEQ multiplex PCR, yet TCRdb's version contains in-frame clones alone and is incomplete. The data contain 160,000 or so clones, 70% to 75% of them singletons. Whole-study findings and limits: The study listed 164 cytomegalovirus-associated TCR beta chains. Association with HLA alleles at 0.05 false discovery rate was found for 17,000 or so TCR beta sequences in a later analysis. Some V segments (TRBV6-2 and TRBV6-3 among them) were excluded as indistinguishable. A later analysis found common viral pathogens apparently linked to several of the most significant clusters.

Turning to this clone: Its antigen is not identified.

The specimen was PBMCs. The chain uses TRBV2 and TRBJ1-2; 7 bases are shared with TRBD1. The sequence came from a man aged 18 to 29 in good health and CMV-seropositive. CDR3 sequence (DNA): TGTGCCAGCAGTCCACACGGGGACAGCCAGTCCTATGGCTACACCTTC. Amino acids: CASSPHGDSQSYGYTF.